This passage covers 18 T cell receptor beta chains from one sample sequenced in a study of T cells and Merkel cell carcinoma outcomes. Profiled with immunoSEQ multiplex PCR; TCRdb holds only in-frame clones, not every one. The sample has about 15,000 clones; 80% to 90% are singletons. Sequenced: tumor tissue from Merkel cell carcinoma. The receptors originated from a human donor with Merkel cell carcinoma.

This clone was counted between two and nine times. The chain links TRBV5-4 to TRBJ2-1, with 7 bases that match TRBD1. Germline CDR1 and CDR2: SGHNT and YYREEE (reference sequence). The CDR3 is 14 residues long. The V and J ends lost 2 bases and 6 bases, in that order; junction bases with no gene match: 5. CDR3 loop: CASSLGQDPNEQFF. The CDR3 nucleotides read TGTGCCAGCAGCTTAGGACAGGACCCCAATGAGCAGTTCTTC.

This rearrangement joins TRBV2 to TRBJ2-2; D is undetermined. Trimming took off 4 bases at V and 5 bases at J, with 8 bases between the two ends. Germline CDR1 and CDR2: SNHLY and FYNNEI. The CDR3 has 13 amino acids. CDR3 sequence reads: CASSVLPTGELFF. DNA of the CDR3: TGTGCCAGCAGTGTTCTCCCAACCGGGGAGCTGTTTTTT.

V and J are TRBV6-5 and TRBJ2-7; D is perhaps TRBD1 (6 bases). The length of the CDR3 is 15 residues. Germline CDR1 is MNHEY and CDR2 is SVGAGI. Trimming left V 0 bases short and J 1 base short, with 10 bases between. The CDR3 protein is CASSYSFDRSYEQYF. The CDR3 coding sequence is TGTGCCAGCAGTTACTCTTTCGACAGGTCCTACGAGCAGTACTTC.

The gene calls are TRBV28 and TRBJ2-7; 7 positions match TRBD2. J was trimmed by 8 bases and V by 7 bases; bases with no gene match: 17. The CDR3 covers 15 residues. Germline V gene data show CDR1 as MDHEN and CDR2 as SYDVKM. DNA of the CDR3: TGTGCCAGCAACCCGGGGGGACGGACGGGGTATAAGCAGTACTTC. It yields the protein CASNPGGRTGYKQYF.

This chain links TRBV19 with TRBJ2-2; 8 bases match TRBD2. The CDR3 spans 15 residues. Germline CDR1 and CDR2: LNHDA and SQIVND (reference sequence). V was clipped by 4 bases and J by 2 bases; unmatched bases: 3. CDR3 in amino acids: CASSTTSGNTGELFF. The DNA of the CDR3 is TGTGCCAGTAGTACCACTAGCGGAAACACCGGGGAGCTGTTTTTT. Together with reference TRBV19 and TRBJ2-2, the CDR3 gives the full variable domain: DGGITQSPKYLFRKEGQNVTLSCEQNLNHDAMYWYRQDPGQGLRLIYYSQIVNDFQKGDIAEGYSVSREKKESFPLTVTSAQKNPTAFYLCASSTTSGNTGELFFGEGSRLTVL.

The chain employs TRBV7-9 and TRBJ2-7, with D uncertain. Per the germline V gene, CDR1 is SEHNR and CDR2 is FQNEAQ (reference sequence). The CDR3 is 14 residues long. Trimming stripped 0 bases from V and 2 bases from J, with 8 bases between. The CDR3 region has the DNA TGTGCCAGCAGCTTAGCGGGTTTAACCTACGAGCAGTACTTC. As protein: CASSLAGLTYEQYF.

The CDR3 is CASSPDGNTEAFF. The CDR3 nucleotides read TGCGCCAGCAGTCCGGACGGGAACACTGAAGCTTTCTTT. This chain uses TRBV5-1 with TRBJ1-1; D gene uncertain. The CDR3 is 13 amino acids. From germline, CDR1 is SGHRS and CDR2 YFSETQ. V gave up 5 bases and J gave up 1 base, with 9 bases separating them. Filled out from reference TRBV5-1 and TRBJ1-1, the complete variable domain reads KAGVTQTPRYLIKTRGQQVTLSCSPISGHRSVSWYQQTPGQGLQFLFEYFSETQRNKGNFPGRFSGRQFSNSRSEMNVSTLELGDSALYLCASSPDGNTEAFFGQGTRLTVV.

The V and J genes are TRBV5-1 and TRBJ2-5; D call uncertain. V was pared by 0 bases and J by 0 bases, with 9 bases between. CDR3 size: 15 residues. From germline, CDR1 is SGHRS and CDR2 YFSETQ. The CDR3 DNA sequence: TGCGCCAGCAGCTTGGGGACCCAGTACCAAGAGACCCAGTACTTC. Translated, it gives CASSLGTQYQETQYF. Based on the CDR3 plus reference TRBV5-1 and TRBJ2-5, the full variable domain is KAGVTQTPRYLIKTRGQQVTLSCSPISGHRSVSWYQQTPGQGLQFLFEYFSETQRNKGNFPGRFSGRQFSNSRSEMNVSTLELGDSALYLCASSLGTQYQETQYFGPGTRLLVL.

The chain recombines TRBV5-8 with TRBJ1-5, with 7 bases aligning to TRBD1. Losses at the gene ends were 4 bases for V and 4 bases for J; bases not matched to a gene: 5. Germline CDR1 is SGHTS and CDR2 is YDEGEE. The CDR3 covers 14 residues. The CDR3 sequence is CASSTRDRNQPQHF. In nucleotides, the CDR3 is TGTGCCAGCAGCACCCGGGACAGAAATCAGCCCCAGCATTTT.

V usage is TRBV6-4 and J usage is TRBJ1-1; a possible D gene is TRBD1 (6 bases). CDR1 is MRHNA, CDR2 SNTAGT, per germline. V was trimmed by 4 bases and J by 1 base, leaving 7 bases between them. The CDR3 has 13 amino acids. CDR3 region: CASSAQGNTEAFF. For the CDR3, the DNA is TGTGCCAGCAGTGCACAGGGGAACACTGAAGCTTTCTTT.

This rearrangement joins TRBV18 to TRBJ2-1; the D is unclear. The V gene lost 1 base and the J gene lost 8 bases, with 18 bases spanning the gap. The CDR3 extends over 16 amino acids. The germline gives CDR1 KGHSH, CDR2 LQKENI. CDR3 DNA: TGTGCCAGCTCACCACAAAGCGTTGAAGGGTCTGATGAGCAGTTCTTC. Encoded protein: CASSPQSVEGSDEQFF.

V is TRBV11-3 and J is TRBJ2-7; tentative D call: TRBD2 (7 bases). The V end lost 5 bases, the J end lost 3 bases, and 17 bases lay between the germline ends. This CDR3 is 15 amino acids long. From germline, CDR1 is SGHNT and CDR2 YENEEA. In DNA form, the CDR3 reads TGTGCCAGCAGCCCTCCGGGCGGGGGCTTCTACGAGCAGTACTTC. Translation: CASSPPGGGFYEQYF.

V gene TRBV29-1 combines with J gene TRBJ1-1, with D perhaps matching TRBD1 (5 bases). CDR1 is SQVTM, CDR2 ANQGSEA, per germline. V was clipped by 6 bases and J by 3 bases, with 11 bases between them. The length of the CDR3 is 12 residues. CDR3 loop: CSVLLGDTEAFF. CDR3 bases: TGCAGCGTCCTTCTGGGGGACACTGAAGCTTTCTTT.

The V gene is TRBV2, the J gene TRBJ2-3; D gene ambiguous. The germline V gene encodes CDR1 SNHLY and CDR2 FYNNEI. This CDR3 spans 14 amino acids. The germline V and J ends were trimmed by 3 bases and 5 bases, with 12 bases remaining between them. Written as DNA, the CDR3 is TGTGCCAGCAGTGATACCAGCGTGGAAGATACGCAGTATTTT. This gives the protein CASSDTSVEDTQYF. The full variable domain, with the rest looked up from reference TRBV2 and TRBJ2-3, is EPEVTQTPSHQVTQMGQEVILRCVPISNHLYFYWYRQILGQKVEFLVSFYNNEISEKSEIFDDQFSVERPDGSNFTLKIRSTKLEDSAMYFCASSDTSVEDTQYFGPGTRLTVL.

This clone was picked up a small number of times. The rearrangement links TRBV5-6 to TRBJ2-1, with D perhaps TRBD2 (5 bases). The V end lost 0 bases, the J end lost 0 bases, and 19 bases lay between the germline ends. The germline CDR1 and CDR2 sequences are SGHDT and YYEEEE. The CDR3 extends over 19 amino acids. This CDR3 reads CASSLVLSGFLSSYNEQFF. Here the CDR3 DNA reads TGTGCCAGCAGCTTGGTACTGAGCGGTTTTTTAAGCTCCTACAATGAGCAGTTCTTC.

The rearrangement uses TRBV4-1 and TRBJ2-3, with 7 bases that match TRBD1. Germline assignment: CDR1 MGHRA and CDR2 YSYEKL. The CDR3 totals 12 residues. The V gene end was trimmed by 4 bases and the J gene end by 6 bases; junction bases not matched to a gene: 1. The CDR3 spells CASSPQGDTQYF. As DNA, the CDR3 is TGCGCCAGCAGCCCACAGGGGGATACGCAGTATTTT.

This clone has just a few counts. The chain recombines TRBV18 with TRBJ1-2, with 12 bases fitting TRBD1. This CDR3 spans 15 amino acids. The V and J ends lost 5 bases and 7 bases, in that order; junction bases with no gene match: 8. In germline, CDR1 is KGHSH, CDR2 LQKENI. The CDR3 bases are TGTGCCAGCTCATCCACGGGACAGGGGGCTAGTGGCTACACCTTC. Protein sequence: CASSSTGQGASGYTF. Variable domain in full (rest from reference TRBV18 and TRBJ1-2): NAGVMQNPRHLVRRRGQEARLRCSPMKGHSHVYWYRQLPEEGLKFMVYLQKENIIDESGMPKERFSAEFPKEGPSILRIQQVVRGDSAAYFCASSSTGQGASGYTFGSGTRLTVV.

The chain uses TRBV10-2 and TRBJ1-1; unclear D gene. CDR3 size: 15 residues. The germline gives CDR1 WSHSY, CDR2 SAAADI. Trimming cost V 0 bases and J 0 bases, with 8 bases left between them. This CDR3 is CASSESMFLNTEAFF. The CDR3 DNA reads TGCGCCAGCAGTGAGTCTATGTTTCTGAACACTGAAGCTTTCTTT.